The next 4 T cell receptor beta chains were all read from a single sample in a study of cytomegalovirus exposure and HLA in healthy donors. The PCR ran on 60 Vbeta and 13 Jbeta primers. Profiled with immunoSEQ multiplex PCR; TCRdb holds only in-frame clones, not every one. The sample lists approximately 130,000 clones, nearly 80% occurring once. Source material: PBMCs. The source of these receptors is a woman in her thirties or forties in good health and CMV-seronegative.

This chain links TRBV5-1 with TRBJ2-7; the D gene is possibly TRBD1 (5 bases). Germline-derived CDR1 and CDR2 are SGHRS and YFSETQ. This CDR3 contains 14 residues. The germline V and J ends were trimmed by 0 bases and 6 bases, with 13 bases remaining between them. The CDR3 DNA sequence: TGCGCCAGCAGCTTGGCCAGTCAGGGCGGCGAGCAGTACTTC. It encodes CASSLASQGGEQYF.

The V gene is TRBV10-1, the J gene TRBJ2-7; perhaps TRBD2 as D (6 bases). This CDR3 comprises 11 residues. The ends were cut back, 9 bases at V and 2 bases at J, with 8 bases in the middle. Germline values: CDR1 WNHNN, CDR2 SYGVQD (reference sequence). The CDR3 spells CARGGAYEQYF. Written as DNA, the CDR3 is TGCGCCAGGGGCGGGGCCTACGAGCAGTACTTC.

The chain is built from TRBV7-9 and TRBJ2-3; TRBD2 is a possible D gene (6 bases). V shed 3 bases and J shed 3 bases, with 16 bases lying between them. CDR1 and CDR2 (germline): SEHNR, FQNEAQ (reference sequence). The CDR3 runs 16 residues. CDR3 in amino acids: CASSFRTIPGTDTQYF. CDR3 nucleotides: TGTGCCAGCAGCTTCCGGACTATCCCTGGGACAGATACGCAGTATTTT.

The CDR3 here is CATQRGWDSNQPQHF. CDR3 bases: TGTGCCACCCAACGGGGGTGGGATAGCAATCAGCCCCAGCATTTT. This chain links TRBV21-1 with TRBJ1-5. TRBV21-1 is classified as a pseudogene. There are 15 residues in the CDR3.